This T cell receptor (beta chain) was identified in a study of T cell repertoires in MIS-A myocarditis. There are 11 residues in the CDR3. Germline-derived CDR1 and CDR2 are SGHVS and FNYEAQ. The V and J ends lost 1 base and 11 bases respectively, with 8 bases between them. Produced via immunoSEQ multiplex PCR; TCRdb's table is partial and in-frame only. The data contain about 10,000 clones, about 89% of them seen just once; the ten biggest clones take up approximately 2.2%. The V call is TRBV7-6, the J call TRBJ1-1; D is unclear. The TCR was taken from a man aged 18 to 35 with fulminant myocarditis from multisystem inflammatory syndrome in adults (MIS-A) after COVID-19. The sequencing sample was made of thoracic lymph node tissue obtained at autopsy. CDR3 nucleotides: TGTGCCAGCAGCTTAGGATCAGATGCTTTCTTT. Its protein product is CASSLGSDAFF.